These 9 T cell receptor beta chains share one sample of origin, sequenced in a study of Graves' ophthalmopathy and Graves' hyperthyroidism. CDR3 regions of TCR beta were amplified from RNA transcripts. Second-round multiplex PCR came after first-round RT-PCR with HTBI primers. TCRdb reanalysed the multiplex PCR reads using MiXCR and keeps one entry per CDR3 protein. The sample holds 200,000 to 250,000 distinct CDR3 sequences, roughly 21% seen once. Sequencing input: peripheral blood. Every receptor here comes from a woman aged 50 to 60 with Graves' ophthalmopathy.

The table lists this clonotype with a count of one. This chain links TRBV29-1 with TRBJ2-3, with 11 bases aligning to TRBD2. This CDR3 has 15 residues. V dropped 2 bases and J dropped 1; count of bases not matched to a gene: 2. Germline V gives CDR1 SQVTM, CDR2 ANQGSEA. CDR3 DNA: TGCAGCGTTGAACTAGCGGGAGGACGCACAGATACGCAGTATTTT. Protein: CSVELAGGRTDTQYF.

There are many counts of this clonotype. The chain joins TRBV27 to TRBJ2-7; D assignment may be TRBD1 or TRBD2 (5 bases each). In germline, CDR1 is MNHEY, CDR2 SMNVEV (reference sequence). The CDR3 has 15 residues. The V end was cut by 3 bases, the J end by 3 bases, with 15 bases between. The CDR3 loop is CASSLRGQLFYEQYF. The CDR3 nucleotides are TGTGCCAGCAGTTTGAGGGGCCAACTCTTCTACGAGCAGTACTTC.

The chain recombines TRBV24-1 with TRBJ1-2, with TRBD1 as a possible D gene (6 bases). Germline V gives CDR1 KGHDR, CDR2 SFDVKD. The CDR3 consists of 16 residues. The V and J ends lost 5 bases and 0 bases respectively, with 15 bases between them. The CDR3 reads CATSGIGQGSNYGYTF. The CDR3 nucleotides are TGTGCCACCAGTGGAATCGGGCAGGGGTCTAACTATGGCTACACCTTC.

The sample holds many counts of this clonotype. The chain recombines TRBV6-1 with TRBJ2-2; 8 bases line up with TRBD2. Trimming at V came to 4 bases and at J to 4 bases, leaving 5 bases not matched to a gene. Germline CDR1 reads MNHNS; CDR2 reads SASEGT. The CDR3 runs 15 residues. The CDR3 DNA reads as TGTGCCAGCAGTGTCGGGGGGGCAGTCACCGGGGAGCTGTTTTTT. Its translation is CASSVGGAVTGELFF.

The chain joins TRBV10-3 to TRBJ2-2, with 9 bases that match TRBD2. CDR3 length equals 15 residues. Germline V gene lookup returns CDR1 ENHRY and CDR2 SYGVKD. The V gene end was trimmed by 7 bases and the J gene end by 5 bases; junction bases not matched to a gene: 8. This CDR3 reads CAITEREAGTGELFF. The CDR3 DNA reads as TGTGCCATCACCGAGCGGGAGGCCGGGACCGGGGAGCTGTTTTTT.

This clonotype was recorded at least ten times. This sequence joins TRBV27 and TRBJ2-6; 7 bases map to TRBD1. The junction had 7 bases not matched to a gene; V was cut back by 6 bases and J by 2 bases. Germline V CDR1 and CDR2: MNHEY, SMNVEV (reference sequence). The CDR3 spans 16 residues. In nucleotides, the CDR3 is TGTGCCAGCAGGCGTGACAGGGAAGCTGGGGCCAACGTCCTGACTTTC. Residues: CASRRDREAGANVLTF.

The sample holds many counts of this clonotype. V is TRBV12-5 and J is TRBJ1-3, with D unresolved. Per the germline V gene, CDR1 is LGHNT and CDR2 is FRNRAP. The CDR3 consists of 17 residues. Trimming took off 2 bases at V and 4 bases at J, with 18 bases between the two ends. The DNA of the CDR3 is TGTGCTAGTGGTTTGCCACGGACCGACCGAGCGGGAAACACCATATATTTT. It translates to CASGLPRTDRAGNTIYF.

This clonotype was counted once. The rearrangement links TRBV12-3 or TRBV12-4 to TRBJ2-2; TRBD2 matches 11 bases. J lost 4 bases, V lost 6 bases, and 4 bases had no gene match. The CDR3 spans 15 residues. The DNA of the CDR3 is TGTGCCAGCAGCCCCGGGACTAGCGGCACCGGGGAGCTGTTTTTT. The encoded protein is CASSPGTSGTGELFF.

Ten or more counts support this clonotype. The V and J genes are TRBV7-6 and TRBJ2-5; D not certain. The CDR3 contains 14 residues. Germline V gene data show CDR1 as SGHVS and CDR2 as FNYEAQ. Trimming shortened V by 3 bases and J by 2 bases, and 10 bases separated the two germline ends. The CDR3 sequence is CASSFAPRQETQYF. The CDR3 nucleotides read TGTGCCAGCAGCTTTGCCCCTAGACAAGAGACCCAGTACTTC.